A selection of T cell receptor beta chains follows, all from one sample in a study of blood T cell repertoires in COVID-19. Data came from immunoSEQ multiplex PCR; TCRdb stores just in-frame clones and leaves some out. There are 120,000 to 150,000 clones in the sample; roughly 85% occur only once, and under 4.5% lies in the top ten. The sequencing sample was made of peripheral blood. Receptors originate from a man aged 55 to 70 with acute or convalescent COVID-19. Each CDR3 is given with its conserved first and last residue. Fields, in order: CDR3 length, J gene, clone size, D gene, V gene, CDR3 protein, CDR3 DNA. The D gene is left open where the match is weak. For some rows the clone size is stated as once, few or many, or as a class when expanded; others skip it.

length: 14
J: TRBJ2-7
size: -
D: TRBD1
V: TRBV18
CDR3: CASSPGTGSYEQYF
DNA: TGTGCCAGCTCACCGGGGACAGGGTCGTACGAGCAGTACTTC

length: 15
J: TRBJ1-1
size: -
D: -
V: TRBV6-5
CDR3: CASTHFQGGTTEAFF
DNA: TGTGCCAGCACCCATTTCCAGGGAGGGACCACTGAAGCTTTCTTT

length: 15
J: TRBJ2-2
size: once
D: -
V: TRBV7-2
CDR3: CASSLSPGNTGELFF
DNA: TGTGCCAGCAGCTTATCCCCGGGAAACACCGGGGAGCTGTTTTTT

length: 14
J: TRBJ1-5
size: few
D: TRBD1
V: TRBV24-1
CDR3: CATGRGPATQPQHF
DNA: TGTGCCACCGGTAGGGGGCCTGCGACTCAGCCCCAGCATTTT

length: 12
J: TRBJ2-3
size: once
D: -
V: TRBV10-2
CDR3: CASSQGYDTQYF
DNA: TGCGCCAGCAGTCAGGGATACGATACGCAGTATTTT

length: 14
J: TRBJ1-2
size: -
D: TRBD1
V: TRBV6-6
CDR3: CASSLPGQEDGYTF
DNA: TGTGCCAGCAGTCTACCGGGACAGGAGGATGGCTACACCTTC

length: 16
J: TRBJ1-1
size: -
D: TRBD1
V: TRBV30
CDR3: CAWSGSGDRSYTEAFF
DNA: TGTGCCTGGAGTGGATCGGGGGACAGGTCTTACACTGAAGCTTTCTTT

length: 13
J: TRBJ2-1
size: -
D: -
V: TRBV6-5
CDR3: CASEKASYNEQFF
DNA: TGTGCCAGCGAGAAAGCGAGCTACAATGAGCAGTTCTTC

length: 14
J: TRBJ1-4
size: -
D: TRBD1
V: TRBV2
CDR3: CASRDRTGEEKLFF
DNA: TGTGCCAGCAGAGACCGGACAGGGGAGGAAAAACTGTTTTTT

length: 16
J: TRBJ2-2
size: -
D: -
V: TRBV3-1/TRBV3-2
CDR3: CASSQRDRNNTGELFF
DNA: TGTGCCAGCAGCCAACGAGACAGGAACAACACCGGGGAGCTGTTTTTT

length: 15
J: TRBJ1-1
size: -
D: TRBD1
V: TRBV4-1
CDR3: CASSLLQGGNTEAFF
DNA: TGCGCCAGCAGCCTCCTACAGGGGGGGAACACTGAAGCTTTCTTT

length: 14
J: TRBJ2-2
size: once
D: -
V: TRBV6-5
CDR3: CASRLTGNTGELFF
DNA: TGTGCCAGCAGACTGACAGGGAACACCGGGGAGCTGTTTTTT

length: 14
J: TRBJ2-3
size: -
D: TRBD1
V: TRBV27
CDR3: CASSRRQGADTQYF
DNA: TGTGCCAGCAGTCGTCGACAGGGGGCGGATACGCAGTATTTT

length: 13
J: TRBJ1-2
size: -
D: -
V: TRBV19
CDR3: CASRGTPSYGYTF
DNA: TGTGCCAGTAGGGGGACACCTTCCTATGGCTACACCTTC

length: 14
J: TRBJ2-7
size: -
D: TRBD1
V: TRBV3-1/TRBV3-2
CDR3: CASSQGGTAYEQYF
DNA: TGTGCCAGCAGCCAAGGTGGGACAGCCTACGAGCAGTACTTC

length: 12
J: TRBJ1-2
size: -
D: -
V: TRBV5-5
CDR3: CASSFARDGYTF
DNA: TGTGCCAGCAGCTTCGCCAGGGATGGCTACACCTTC

length: 14
J: TRBJ1-5
size: -
D: TRBD1
V: TRBV29-1
CDR3: CSVVEGQPNQPQHF
DNA: TGCAGCGTTGTTGAGGGACAGCCGAATCAGCCCCAGCATTTT

length: 17
J: TRBJ2-3
size: -
D: TRBD2
V: TRBV5-4
CDR3: CASSPGTSGRNTDTQYF
DNA: TGTGCCAGCAGCCCCGGGACTAGCGGGAGGAACACAGATACGCAGTATTTT

length: 18
J: TRBJ2-5
size: -
D: TRBD2
V: TRBV5-6
CDR3: CASSPGVGLAGGGETQYF
DNA: TGTGCCAGCAGCCCCGGAGTAGGACTAGCGGGAGGTGGAGAGACCCAGTACTTC

length: 17
J: TRBJ1-5
size: -
D: -
V: TRBV28
CDR3: CASIIAGGQGGNQPQHF
DNA: TGTGCCAGCATTATTGCCGGAGGGCAGGGCGGCAATCAGCCCCAGCATTTT

length: 11
J: TRBJ2-7
size: -
D: -
V: TRBV25-1
CDR3: CASSVFYEQYF
DNA: TGTGCCAGCAGTGTATTCTACGAGCAGTACTTC

length: 13
J: TRBJ1-2
size: -
D: -
V: TRBV7-9
CDR3: CASSFSRDYGYTF
DNA: TGTGCCAGCAGCTTTAGCAGGGACTATGGCTACACCTTC

length: 17
J: TRBJ1-5
size: -
D: -
V: TRBV4-3
CDR3: CASSQGIGGTSNQPQHF
DNA: TGCGCCAGCAGCCAAGGGATAGGGGGTACGAGCAATCAGCCCCAGCATTTT

length: 12
J: TRBJ1-2
size: -
D: -
V: TRBV28
CDR3: CATQVANYGYTF
DNA: TGTGCCACTCAGGTGGCCAACTATGGCTACACCTTC

length: 12
J: TRBJ2-7
size: -
D: -
V: TRBV12-1
CDR3: CASSFAGGEQYF
DNA: TGTGCCAGCAGCTTCGCAGGGGGTGAGCAGTACTTC

length: 14
J: TRBJ1-4
size: -
D: -
V: TRBV29-1
CDR3: CSVGDRSTNEKLFF
DNA: TGCAGCGTTGGCGACAGGTCAACTAATGAAAAACTGTTTTTT

length: 11
J: TRBJ1-1
size: -
D: -
V: TRBV20-1
CDR3: CSAYPDIEAFF
DNA: TGCAGTGCTTATCCTGACATTGAAGCTTTCTTT

length: 15
J: TRBJ2-5
size: -
D: TRBD2
V: TRBV6-5
CDR3: CASSPAWGGQETQYF
DNA: TGTGCCAGCAGTCCTGCATGGGGGGGTCAAGAGACCCAGTACTTC

length: 11
J: TRBJ2-1
size: -
D: -
V: TRBV6-2/TRBV6-3
CDR3: CASSYLNEQFF
DNA: TGTGCCAGCAGTTACCTCAATGAGCAGTTCTTC

length: 16
J: TRBJ1-5
size: -
D: TRBD1
V: TRBV5-1
CDR3: CASSSIPTGGLEPQHF
DNA: TGCGCCAGCAGCTCGATCCCGACAGGGGGCTTAGAGCCCCAGCATTTT

length: 13
J: TRBJ1-2
size: -
D: -
V: TRBV5-6
CDR3: CASSFTPGSGYTF
DNA: TGTGCCAGCAGCTTCACACCAGGAAGTGGCTACACCTTC

length: 14
J: TRBJ2-1
size: -
D: -
V: TRBV2
CDR3: CASSVMRVDNEQFF
DNA: TGTGCCAGCAGTGTGATGCGGGTGGACAATGAGCAGTTCTTC

length: 13
J: TRBJ1-2
size: -
D: TRBD1
V: TRBV27
CDR3: CASATGTERGYTF
DNA: TGTGCCAGCGCCACCGGGACAGAACGAGGCTACACCTTC

length: 14
J: TRBJ2-7
size: -
D: -
V: TRBV7-3
CDR3: CASSLQGRTYEQYF
DNA: TGTGCCAGCAGCTTACAGGGGCGGACCTACGAGCAGTACTTC

length: 16
J: TRBJ2-3
size: -
D: TRBD2
V: TRBV28
CDR3: CASSPPSGRGADTQYF
DNA: TGTGCCAGCAGTCCCCCCAGCGGGAGAGGGGCAGATACGCAGTATTTT

length: 13
J: TRBJ2-7
size: -
D: -
V: TRBV3-1/TRBV3-2
CDR3: CASSHRPSYEQYF
DNA: TGTGCCAGCAGCCACAGGCCGTCCTACGAGCAGTACTTC

length: 15
J: TRBJ1-4
size: -
D: -
V: TRBV5-1
CDR3: CASSLGKSANEKLFF
DNA: TGCGCCAGCAGCTTGGGAAAATCAGCTAATGAAAAACTGTTTTTT

length: 13
J: TRBJ1-1
size: few
D: -
V: TRBV6-4
CDR3: CASSDFETGEAFF
DNA: TGTGCCAGCAGTGACTTTGAGACGGGAGAAGCTTTCTTT

length: 14
J: TRBJ2-1
size: -
D: TRBD2
V: TRBV28
CDR3: CASRLAGRLNEQFF
DNA: TGTGCCAGCAGGCTAGCGGGACGCCTAAATGAGCAGTTCTTC

length: 14
J: TRBJ2-1
size: -
D: TRBD2
V: TRBV3-1/TRBV3-2
CDR3: CASSLAGSYNEQFF
DNA: TGTGCCAGCAGCTTAGCGGGGTCCTACAATGAGCAGTTCTTC

length: 15
J: TRBJ2-5
size: -
D: TRBD1
V: TRBV5-4
CDR3: CASSPRTGDGETQYF
DNA: TGTGCCAGCAGCCCCCGGACAGGGGACGGAGAGACCCAGTACTTC

length: 16
J: TRBJ2-7
size: many
D: TRBD2
V: TRBV18
CDR3: CASSPKFLAVSYEQYF
DNA: TGTGCCAGCTCCCCCAAATTCCTAGCGGTTTCCTACGAGCAGTACTTC

length: 17
J: TRBJ1-6
size: -
D: -
V: TRBV30
CDR3: CAWRGREVGAHNSPLHF
DNA: TGTGCCTGGAGGGGCAGGGAAGTAGGAGCTCATAATTCACCCCTCCACTTT

length: 14
J: TRBJ2-7
size: few
D: -
V: TRBV27
CDR3: CASIGSLREDEQYF
DNA: TGTGCCAGCATCGGGTCCCTGAGAGAAGACGAGCAGTACTTC

length: 17
J: TRBJ2-2
size: -
D: -
V: TRBV14
CDR3: CASSQEIAALNTGELFF
DNA: TGTGCCAGCAGCCAAGAAATTGCAGCGTTGAACACCGGGGAGCTGTTTTTT